This TCR beta chain was identified in a study of tissue T cells after allogeneic stem cell transplantation. Study findings and constraints: Anatomically similar tissues had similar TCR repertoires within each patient. Tissue-detected TCR repertoire was only partly captured by blood and spleen T cells. Which tissue TCRs were alloreactive or antigen-specific was not determined. Some clones might be persisting host cells.

Data came from immunoSEQ multiplex PCR; TCRdb stores just in-frame clones and leaves some out. The table includes tens of thousands of clones, roughly 72% detected once. The trim removed 3 bases at V and 1 base at J, leaving 0 bases unmatched. Germline CDR1 NSHNY, CDR2 SYGAGN. This CDR3 spans 15 amino acids. About this clone: The antigen is not known. Genes and germline come from the mouse. Read data end 1 residue before the CDR3 end; the end is taken from the germline J gene.

The rearrangement uses TRBV13-1 and TRBJ2-2; 10 bases are a match to TRBD2. This receptor was identified in a female BALB/c mouse in good health. Strain MHC haplotype: H2-d. Sequencing was carried out using spleen. The sequenced CDR3 bases are TGTGCCAGCAGTGGGACTGGGGGAAACACCGGGCAGCTCTAC. It is translated as CASSGTGGNTGQLY. The CDR3 in its entirety is CASSGTGGNTGQLYF.